The 25 T cell receptor beta chains given below trace back to one sample, sequenced in a study of CD8 T cells in ankylosing spondylitis. TCRdb reprocessed the 5' RACE reads with MiXCR, giving one entry per CDR3 protein. The table includes about 340,000 distinct CDR3 sequences, roughly 22% detected once. The sequencing sample was made of blood, either unsorted or a sorted T cell fraction (not recorded which). The receptor set was obtained from a male donor with ankylosing spondylitis or in good health (not recorded which).

This clonotype was observed a handful of times. The rearrangement joins TRBV20-1 to TRBJ1-5; D not certain. The V end lost 5 bases, the J end lost 5 bases, and 13 bases lay between the germline ends. The CDR3 consists of 13 residues. CDR1 and CDR2 (germline): DFQATT, SNEGSKA (reference sequence). The chain's CDR3 is CSAVPEAHQPQHF. The DNA for the CDR3 is TGCAGTGCTGTCCCCGAGGCCCATCAGCCCCAGCATTTT.

The genes are TRBV7-9 and TRBJ1-2, with D tentatively TRBD1 (5 bases). With 5 bases removed from V and 3 bases from J, the gap between germline ends came to 10 bases. The CDR3 is 13 amino acids. Germline CDR1 SEHNR, CDR2 FQNEAQ (reference sequence). Here the CDR3 DNA reads TGTGCCAGCAGCGGGGGGGAGGACTATGGCTACACCTTC. This encodes CASSGGEDYGYTF.

This clonotype has more than one count but fewer than ten. The J gene is TRBJ1-1, the V gene TRBV4-1; the D is unclear. CDR1 MGHRA and CDR2 YSYEKL come from the germline V gene. Between the trimmed V and J ends, which lost 0 bases and 4 bases, there was a span of 12 bases. The CDR3 is made up of 15 amino acids. The CDR3 DNA sequence: TGCGCCAGCAGCCAAGATCCCGGGCTGGGCACTGAAGCTTTCTTT. Its protein product is CASSQDPGLGTEAFF.

J is TRBJ2-4 and V is TRBV27; no clear D gene. This CDR3 region has 14 residues. Germline values: CDR1 MNHEY, CDR2 SMNVEV (reference sequence). The V end was cut by 4 bases, the J end by 3 bases, with 10 bases between. CDR3 amino acids: CASSSPVGKNIQYF. The CDR3 DNA follows: TGTGCCAGCAGTTCCCCCGTTGGCAAAAACATTCAGTACTTC.

The genes are TRBV9 and TRBJ2-3; D may be TRBD1 or TRBD2 (6 bases each). The CDR3 runs to 14 residues. V shed 1 base and J shed 3 bases, with 9 bases lying between them. CDR1 is SGDLS, CDR2 YYNGEE, per germline. As DNA, the CDR3 is TGTGCCAGCAGCGTATTAGGGGGGACAGATACGCAGTATTTT. Encoded protein: CASSVLGGTDTQYF.

This chain links TRBV3-1 with TRBJ2-7; the match to TRBD2 covers 9 bases. The CDR3 totals 15 residues. V was clipped by 5 bases and J by 2 bases; unmatched bases: 7. Germline V CDR1 and CDR2: LGHDT, YNNKEL (reference sequence). CDR3 loop: CASSVLKREAYEQYF. The DNA of the CDR3 is TGTGCCAGCAGCGTTTTAAAGCGGGAGGCCTACGAGCAGTACTTC.

The V call is TRBV7-9, the J call TRBJ2-1; D remains unclear. The V end was cut by 5 bases, the J end by 7 bases, with 9 bases between. This CDR3 is 12 amino acids long. Germline lookup yields CDR1 SEHNR and CDR2 FQNEAQ (reference sequence). Here the CDR3 DNA reads TGTGCCAGCAGCCCGGAACCAAATGAGCAGTTCTTC. It codes for CASSPEPNEQFF.

This clonotype has only a few counts. The chain couples TRBV7-8 to TRBJ2-5; 7 bases agree with TRBD1. This CDR3 region has 15 residues. The V segment lost 3 bases and the J segment 3 bases; nucleotides outside the gene matches: 7. Germline CDR1 reads SGHVS; CDR2 reads FQNEAQ. CDR3 residues: CASSFSRQGKETQYF. DNA for the CDR3: TGTGCCAGCAGCTTTTCTAGACAGGGTAAAGAGACCCAGTACTTC.

This clonotype was counted only a few times. V and J are TRBV20-1 and TRBJ2-1, with D unresolved. CDR1 DFQATT and CDR2 SNEGSKA come from the germline V gene (reference sequence). Trimming shortened V by 5 bases and J by 6 bases, and 23 bases separated the two germline ends. The CDR3 has 16 residues. The CDR3 nucleotides are TGCAGTGCTCATTTCCTAGATTTAGCATTATCCAATGAGCAGTTCTTC. It translates to CSAHFLDLALSNEQFF.

The V call is TRBV7-9, the J call TRBJ1-2; 10 nucleotides match TRBD1. The junction had 7 bases not matched to a gene; V was cut back by 4 bases and J by 5 bases. CDR1 and CDR2 (germline): SEHNR, FQNEAQ (reference sequence). The CDR3 covers 15 residues. The CDR3 coding sequence is TGTGCCAGCAGCTCCGGACAGGGGGTATTTTATGGCTACACCTTC. Protein: CASSSGQGVFYGYTF.

A single count supports this clonotype. V and J are TRBV9 and TRBJ2-5; no definite D call. Germline-derived CDR1 and CDR2 are SGDLS and YYNGEE. V lost 3 bases, J lost 2 bases, and 8 bases lay in between. This CDR3 has 13 residues. The CDR3 loop reads CASSGRRQETQYF. The DNA of the CDR3 is TGTGCCAGCAGCGGACGACGGCAAGAGACCCAGTACTTC.

This clonotype has more than one count but fewer than ten. V and J are TRBV5-1 and TRBJ2-5; the D gene could be TRBD1 or TRBD2 (5 bases each). The CDR3 totals 15 residues. Germline CDR1 SGHRS, CDR2 YFSETQ. The V end lost 9 bases, the J end lost 5 bases, and 23 bases lay between the germline ends. CDR3 DNA: TGCGCCAACCCAAAGGCATTGGGGGTATGGGAGACCCAGTACTTC. It is translated as CANPKALGVWETQYF.

This clonotype was observed at least ten times. The chain combines TRBV11-2 with TRBJ2-2, with D unclear. CDR1 is SGHAT, CDR2 FQNNGV, per germline. The CDR3 spans 12 residues. Trimming pared 5 bases from V and 7 bases from J, leaving 8 bases between. The CDR3 coding sequence is TGTGCCAGCAGCGGTACGAGCGGGGAGCTGTTTTTT. The encoded protein is CASSGTSGELFF.

V and J are TRBV2 and TRBJ2-7; D gene uncertain. From germline, CDR1 is SNHLY and CDR2 FYNNEI. The CDR3 runs 14 residues. V was cut by 3 bases and J by 0 bases, with 9 bases left in between. The CDR3 is CASSDTSISYEQYF. The CDR3 region has the DNA TGTGCCAGCAGTGACACCAGTATCTCCTACGAGCAGTACTTC.

A few counts support this clonotype. The CDR3 is CASSSADRAYEQYF. CDR3 DNA sequence: TGCGCCAGCAGCTCCGCTGACAGGGCCTACGAGCAGTACTTC. The rearrangement uses TRBV5-1 and TRBJ2-7, with 7 bases fitting TRBD1. The germline CDR1 and CDR2 sequences are SGHRS and YFSETQ. There are 14 residues in the CDR3. After removal of 3 bases from V and 2 bases from J, the junction contained 5 bases not matched to a gene.

The chain recombines TRBV7-9 with TRBJ2-1; 7 positions agree with TRBD1. Losses at the gene ends were 1 base for V and 7 bases for J; bases not matched to a gene: 4. CDR3 length: 14 residues. The V gene's germline CDR1 is SEHNR and CDR2 FQNEAQ (reference sequence). In DNA, the CDR3 is TGTGCCAGCAGCTTAGGACAGGGCGAGAATGAGCAGTTCTTC. Residues: CASSLGQGENEQFF. Filled out from reference TRBV7-9 and TRBJ2-1, the complete variable domain reads DTGVSQNPRHKITKRGQNVTFRCDPISEHNRLYWYRQTLGQGPEFLTYFQNEAQLEKSRLLSDRFSAERPKGSFSTLEIQRTEQGDSAMYLCASSLGQGENEQFFGPGTRLTVL.

This chain links TRBV11-2 with TRBJ1-3; D remains ambiguous. CDR1 and CDR2 (germline): SGHAT, FQNNGV. CDR3 length equals 18 residues. V lost 6 bases and J lost 0, with 21 bases in between. The CDR3 here is CASSLFYPGPFSGNTIYF. The CDR3 nucleotides are TGTGCCAGCAGTCTCTTTTATCCCGGGCCCTTCTCTGGAAACACCATATATTTT.

This clonotype was recorded a few times. The CDR3 DNA is TGCGCCAGCAGAGGTTGGGACAGGGGGCTTGAAGAGCAGTTCTTC. It specifies CASRGWDRGLEEQFF. This chain uses TRBV10-2 with TRBJ2-1, with 12 bases lining up with TRBD1. V gave up 6 bases and J gave up 10 bases; unmatched junction bases: 10. The CDR3 runs to 15 residues. The germline gives CDR1 WSHSY, CDR2 SAAADI.

This sequence joins TRBV7-7 and TRBJ2-1; 13 bases match TRBD2. The CDR3 has 13 residues. Looked up from germline, CDR1 is SSHAT and CDR2 is FNYEAQ (reference sequence). The V segment lost 4 bases and the J segment 9 bases; nucleotides outside the gene matches: 0. In DNA form, the CDR3 reads TGTGCCAGCAGCTGGACTAGCGGGGGTGAGCAGTTCTTC. Protein: CASSWTSGGEQFF.

This clonotype was seen more than once but under ten times. CDR3 loop: CATSIAPGLAGADLTDTQYF. The CDR3, as DNA: TGTGCCACCTCAATTGCCCCGGGACTAGCGGGGGCCGATCTCACAGATACGCAGTATTTT. The V gene is TRBV12-3 or TRBV12-4, the J gene TRBJ2-3; 14 positions agree with TRBD2. With 10 bases clipped from V and 2 bases from J, the junction kept 20 bases outside the gene matches. This CDR3 is built from 20 residues.

V usage is TRBV30 and J usage is TRBJ2-1; 9 nucleotides align to TRBD2. This CDR3 spans 14 amino acids. J gave up 6 bases and V 1 base, and 4 bases lay outside the gene matches. Germline-derived CDR1 and CDR2 are GTSNPN and SVGIG (reference sequence). In DNA form, the CDR3 reads TGTGCCTGGAGTGATCTAGCGGGGACCAATGAGCAGTTCTTC. This encodes CAWSDLAGTNEQFF.

The rearrangement uses TRBV11-2 and TRBJ2-1; 13 bases match TRBD2. The CDR3 has 17 amino acids. From germline, CDR1 is SGHAT and CDR2 FQNNGV. With 5 bases clipped from V and 0 bases from J, the junction kept 4 bases outside the gene matches. DNA for the CDR3: TGTGCCAGCAGCCCTCGGACTAGCGGGGGCTCCTACAATGAGCAGTTCTTC. Its protein product is CASSPRTSGGSYNEQFF.

In this sample, this clonotype turned up a few times. This sequence joins TRBV13 and TRBJ2-7, with D tentatively TRBD1 (7 bases). This CDR3 has 15 amino acids. V lost 5 bases, J lost 6 bases, and 20 bases lay in between. Germline assignment: CDR1 PRHDT and CDR2 FYEKMQ (reference sequence). The CDR3 protein is CASSHHRQGGREQYF. For the CDR3, the DNA is TGTGCCAGCAGCCATCATCGACAGGGAGGTCGCGAGCAGTACTTC. The complete variable domain, with remaining parts taken from reference TRBV13 and TRBJ2-7, reads AAGVIQSPRHLIKEKRETATLKCYPIPRHDTVYWYQQGPGQDPQFLISFYEKMQSDKGSIPDRFSAQQFSDYHSELNMSSLELGDSALYFCASSHHRQGGREQYFGPGTRLTVT.

This clonotype has a count of ten or more. The chain recombines TRBV6-5 with TRBJ1-5, with a tentative D call TRBD1 (6 bases). This CDR3 is built from 18 residues. The ends were cut back, 1 base at V and 1 base at J, with 17 bases in the middle. In germline, CDR1 is MNHEY, CDR2 SVGAGI. The CDR3 is CASSYLKNFQGSNQPQHF. CDR3 nucleotides: TGTGCCAGCAGTTACTTGAAGAACTTTCAGGGGAGCAATCAGCCCCAGCATTTT.

The sample holds many counts of this clonotype. The chain carries TRBV12-3 or TRBV12-4 and TRBJ1-4, with 8 bases that match TRBD1. This CDR3 is 15 amino acids long. V shed 5 bases, J shed 6 bases, and the junction held 8 bases outside the gene matches. CDR3: CASSLFDRGDEKLFF. The CDR3 DNA follows: TGTGCCAGCAGTCTATTCGACAGGGGCGATGAAAAACTGTTTTTT.